The entry that follows covers one T cell receptor beta chain sequence. Its antigen is unknown. Produced via immunoSEQ multiplex PCR; TCRdb's table is partial and in-frame only. The sample lists some 370,000 clones, under 90% occurring once. This entry comes from a study of Ad26.COV2.S vaccination and SARS-CoV-2 variants. Study details: Donor was assigned to the Ad26.COV2.S arm of trial COV1001. Recipients of Ad26.COV2.S got it intramuscularly, once or twice 56 days apart. Study-wide results and limits: Measurement of non-spike TCR breadth gave similar results in vaccine and placebo recipients.

Trimming left V 1 base short and J 4 bases short, with 10 bases between. Germline assignment: CDR1 LGHNT and CDR2 FRNRAP. This CDR3 contains 14 residues. Stated treatment: over 15 received Ad26.COV2.S at low or high dose, single or two shots; a few received placebo; per-sample allocation not given. The samples were gathered on day 63 after the first injection of vaccine or placebo. Here the sequenced sample was peripheral blood, taken in a trial of Ad26.COV2.S vaccine versus placebo. The receptor was isolated from a person aged 18-60 years who received the Ad26.COV2.S COVID-19 vaccine or a placebo. The J gene is TRBJ1-2, the V gene TRBV12-5; D might be TRBD1 (5 bases). This chain's CDR3 is CASGLESGFYGYTF. CDR3 DNA sequence: TGTGCTAGTGGTTTGGAATCAGGGTTCTATGGCTACACCTTC.